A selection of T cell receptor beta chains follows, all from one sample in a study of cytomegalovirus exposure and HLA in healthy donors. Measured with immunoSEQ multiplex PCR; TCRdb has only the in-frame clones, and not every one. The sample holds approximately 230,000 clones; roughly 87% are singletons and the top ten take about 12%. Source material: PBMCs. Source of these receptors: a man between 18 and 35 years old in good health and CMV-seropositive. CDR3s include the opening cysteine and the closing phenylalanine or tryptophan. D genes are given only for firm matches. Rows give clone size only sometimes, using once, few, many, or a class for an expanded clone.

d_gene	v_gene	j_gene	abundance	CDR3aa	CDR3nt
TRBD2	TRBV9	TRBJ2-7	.	CASSPSGRASEQYF	TGTGCCAGCAGCCCTAGCGGGAGGGCCTCCGAGCAGTACTTC
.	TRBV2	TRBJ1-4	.	CASSEALREKLFF	TGTGCCAGCAGTGAAGCGCTTCGGGAAAAACTGTTTTTT
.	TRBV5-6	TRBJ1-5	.	CASSLYPGESNQPQHF	TGTGCCAGCAGCTTGTATCCAGGGGAAAGCAATCAGCCCCAGCATTTT
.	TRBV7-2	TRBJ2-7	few	CASSLVGTGYHEQYF	TGTGCCAGCAGCTTAGTAGGTACAGGGTACCACGAGCAGTACTTC
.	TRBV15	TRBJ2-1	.	CATSFRRYLYKSYNEQFF	TGTGCCACCAGCTTTCGGCGGTACCTTTACAAATCCTACAATGAGCAGTTCTTC
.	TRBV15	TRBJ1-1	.	CATSRGRGTEAFF	TGTGCCACCAGCAGAGGAAGGGGGACTGAAGCTTTCTTT
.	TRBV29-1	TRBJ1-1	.	CSVIVPHTEAFF	TGCAGCGTTATAGTACCCCACACTGAAGCTTTCTTT
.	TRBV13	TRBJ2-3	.	CASSPNPEEFAYTDTQYF	TGTGCCAGCAGCCCCAACCCCGAAGAGTTTGCCTACACAGATACGCAGTATTTT
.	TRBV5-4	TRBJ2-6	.	CASSFFPPPLTSGANVLTF	TGTGCCAGCAGCTTTTTCCCACCCCCCCTAACGAGCGGGGCCAACGTCCTGACTTTC
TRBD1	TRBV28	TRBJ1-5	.	CASSSGTGTYQPQHF	TGTGCCAGCAGTTCCGGGACAGGGACCTATCAGCCCCAGCATTTT
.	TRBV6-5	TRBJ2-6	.	CASSPSYSGANVLTF	TGTGCCAGCAGCCCTAGTTACTCTGGGGCCAACGTCCTGACTTTC
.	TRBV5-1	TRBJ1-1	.	CASSLVSTLEAFF	TGCGCCAGCAGCTTGGTATCGACACTCGAAGCTTTCTTT
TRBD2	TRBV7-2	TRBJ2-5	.	CASSLSSGRGGETQYF	TGTGCCAGCAGCTTATCTAGCGGGAGAGGGGGAGAGACCCAGTACTTC
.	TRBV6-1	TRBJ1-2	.	CGVASYGYTF	TGTGGGGTAGCCTCCTATGGCTACACCTTC
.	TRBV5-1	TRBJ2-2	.	CASSLELGGQGELFF	TGCGCCAGCAGCTTGGAATTAGGCGGACAGGGGGAGCTGTTTTTT
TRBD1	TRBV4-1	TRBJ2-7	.	CASSLNGQGDYEQYF	TGCGCCAGCAGCCTTAACGGACAGGGGGACTACGAGCAGTACTTC
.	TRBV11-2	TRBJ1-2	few	CASSFIDDYGYTF	TGTGCCAGCAGCTTTATTGATGACTATGGCTACACCTTC
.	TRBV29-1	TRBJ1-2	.	CSVVQGGGYTF	TGCAGCGTTGTACAGGGTGGTGGCTACACCTTC
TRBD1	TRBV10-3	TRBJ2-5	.	CAISADRGPETQYF	TGTGCCATCAGTGCCGACAGGGGGCCTGAGACCCAGTACTTC
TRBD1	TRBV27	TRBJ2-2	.	CASRTGNTGELFF	TGTGCCAGCCGGACAGGGAACACCGGGGAGCTGTTTTTT
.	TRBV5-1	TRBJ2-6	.	CASSPGSGANVLTF	TGCGCCAGCAGCCCAGGGTCCGGGGCCAACGTCCTGACTTTC
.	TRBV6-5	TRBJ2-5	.	CASSPSGARMAQYF	TGTGCCAGCAGTCCGTCCGGGGCCCGCATGGCCCAGTACTTC
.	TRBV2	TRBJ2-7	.	CASSEMGTYYEQYF	TGTGCCAGCAGTGAAATGGGAACCTACTACGAGCAGTACTTC
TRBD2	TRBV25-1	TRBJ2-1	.	CASSLSGAGYNEQFF	TGTGCCAGCAGTTTGAGCGGGGCCGGCTACAATGAGCAGTTCTTC
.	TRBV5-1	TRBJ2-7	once	CASSNRTSYEQYF	TGCGCCAGCAGCAACCGGACTTCCTACGAGCAGTACTTC
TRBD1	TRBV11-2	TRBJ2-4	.	CASSPGQLAKNIQYF	TGTGCCAGCAGCCCGGGACAGCTAGCCAAAAACATTCAGTACTTC
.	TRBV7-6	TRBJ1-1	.	CASSLESGTEAFF	TGTGCCAGCAGCTTAGAGTCCGGCACTGAAGCTTTCTTT